Listed here is a single T cell receptor beta chain. Antigen specificity is unknown. These data originate in a study of cytomegalovirus exposure and HLA in healthy donors. Study summary: The roughly 100 million unique TCR beta sequences, from roughly 170 million T cells, were found by an earlier analysis.

Amplification used 60 Vbeta primers and 13 Jbeta primers. The method was immunoSEQ multiplex PCR; TCRdb's version includes in-frame clones alone and lacks a portion of them. The profile shows roughly 160,000 clones, around 84% of them singletons. Findings of the study overall: Analysis performed later showed TCR beta chains linked to HLA being more clonally expanded than equally common others. Associated with cytomegalovirus, according to the listing, were 150 to 200 TCR beta chains. With later analysis, a missense DCLRE1C variant became linked to TCR beta V- and J-gene trimming.

This TCR derives from a man under 40 in good health and CMV-seropositive. The sample was PBMCs.

The CDR3 bases are TGCAGCGTCGCCTATGACAGGGGCATTCAGTACTTC. Amino acids: CSVAYDRGIQYF. The chain carries TRBV29-1 and TRBJ2-4; 8 bases fit TRBD1. Germline V gives CDR1 SQVTM, CDR2 ANQGSEA. Germline trimming cut 6 bases from V and 9 bases from J; bases unmatched to any gene: 7. CDR3 length: 12 residues.